Below, one T cell receptor (beta chain) is given with its context. The data were taken from a study of tumor and adjacent non-tumor tissue in lung cancer. TCRbeta libraries were built with three rounds of nested PCR, modified from ARM-PCR. In TCRdb, the multiplex PCR reads were re-called with MiXCR into one record per CDR3 protein. The table records around 140,000 distinct CDR3 sequences, about 71% of them present only once. No cell sorting was done before RNA was extracted from the tissue. V lost 5 bases and J lost 4, with 20 bases in between. CDR3 length: 16 residues. CDR1 is SEHNR, CDR2 FQNEAQ, per germline (reference sequence).

The rearrangement joins TRBV7-9 to TRBJ1-1; D is undetermined. The sequencing input was lung tumor tissue. The TCR was taken from a man aged 55 to 70 with small cell lung cancer. Here the CDR3 reads CASSLGKGQWITEAFF. CDR3 sequence (DNA): TGTGCCAGCAGCCTAGGGAAAGGTCAGTGGATCACTGAAGCTTTCTTT.